This T cell receptor beta chain was recovered during a study of blood T cell repertoires in COVID-19. Study information: Specimens from acute and convalescent COVID-19 originated in the United States, Italy and Spain. PBMCs, B-cell-depleted T cells, or T cells were the source of the cDNA or gDNA that made up the material.

Per the study methods: Estimates of nucleated cell counts were drawn from the amplification of reference gene primers. The protocol was immunoSEQ multiplex PCR, while the TCRdb copy is restricted to in-frame clones and leaves out a portion. That table furnishes V, J and clone size, whereas the DNA furnished D and trimming. The sample consists of about 63,000 clones, around 92% of them appearing once. Sample: peripheral blood. This TCR came from a man in his fifties with active COVID-19.

Written as DNA, the CDR3 is TGTGCCAGTAGCTCCTCAGGGGGCGGGACTGAAGCTTTCTTT. Protein: CASSSSGGGTEAFF. The rearrangement uses TRBV19 and TRBJ1-1, with 8 bases identical to TRBD1. V shed 6 bases, J shed 5 bases, and the junction held 8 bases outside the gene matches. Germline CDR1 LNHDA, CDR2 SQIVND (reference sequence). The CDR3 sequence is 14 residues long.